These 27 T cell receptor beta chains originate from one sample sequenced in a study of T cell responses to AZD1222 COVID-19 vaccine (dated by TCRdb to the early 2020s). The library came from the immunoSEQ multiplex PCR assay. The immuneACCESS repertoire file appears here via TCRdb, limited to in-frame rearrangements. These files lack a portion of the clones; in checked studies, under half of the deficit traces to unresolved V genes, and the cause of the others is not known. The sample table holds about 110,000 clones, of which 88% were seen once. Together, the top ten hold about 13% of the sample. The time point label here, explained by the study, means: baseline before first vaccination. Per the publication, the treatment or condition label means: meningococcal conjugate vaccine given as trial control. Sequences were derived from peripheral blood, sampled on day 0 of MenACWY control vaccination. Every receptor here comes from an adult in good health.

This chain uses TRBV7-9 with TRBJ1-3, with D possibly TRBD1 on 5 matching bases. V was pared by 1 base and J by 0 bases, with 13 bases between. The V gene's germline CDR1 is SEHNR and CDR2 FQNEAQ (reference sequence). The CDR3 consists of 17 residues. The CDR3 bases are TGTGCCAGCAGCTTAGGGGGCAGTTCGGACTCTGGAAACACCATATATTTT. The encoded protein is CASSLGGSSDSGNTIYF.

This chain connects TRBV7-9 to TRBJ2-7; a weak D match, TRBD1 (7 bases). The CDR3 runs 16 residues. With 4 bases removed from V and 4 bases from J, the gap between germline ends came to 20 bases. Germline CDR1 is SEHNR and CDR2 is FQNEAQ (reference sequence). CDR3: CASSSRQGLYIYEQYF. The DNA for the CDR3 is TGTGCCAGCAGCTCTAGACAGGGACTTTATATTTACGAGCAGTACTTC.

The chain is built from TRBV7-2 and TRBJ2-3, with 9 bases identical to TRBD2. V lost 1 base and J lost 1; bases outside the gene matches: 3. This CDR3 is built from 16 residues. CDR1 is SGHTA, CDR2 FQGNSA, per germline. The chain's CDR3 is CASSLGASGGTDTQYF. The CDR3 nucleotides are TGTGCCAGCAGCTTAGGTGCTAGCGGGGGCACAGATACGCAGTATTTT.

J is TRBJ2-7 and V is TRBV7-2, with 11 bases identical to TRBD1. The length of the CDR3 is 15 residues. Germline loops: CDR1 SGHTA, CDR2 FQGNSA. V shed 4 bases and J 3 bases; nucleotides not matched to a gene: 5. This CDR3 is CASSSRTGGFYEQYF. CDR3 nucleotide sequence: TGTGCCAGCAGCTCAAGGACAGGGGGCTTCTACGAGCAGTACTTC.

The chain uses TRBV7-9 and TRBJ2-3; possible D gene TRBD2, 5 bases. CDR1 and CDR2 (germline): SEHNR, FQNEAQ (reference sequence). The V end was cut by 3 bases, the J end by 2 bases, with 9 bases between. The CDR3 is made up of 14 amino acids. The DNA of the CDR3 is TGTGCCAGCAGCTTTGAGGGCCTCACAGATACGCAGTATTTT. This gives the protein CASSFEGLTDTQYF.

This sequence joins TRBV18 and TRBJ2-1; TRBD2 matches 7 bases. Germline V CDR1 and CDR2: KGHSH, LQKENI. This CDR3 has 16 residues. Trimming cost V 3 bases and J 6 bases; bases outside gene matches: 11. The DNA of the CDR3 is TGTGCCAGCTCACCCGAGCGGGATCCTACTGTCAATGAGCAGTTCTTC. Residues: CASSPERDPTVNEQFF.

The chain recombines TRBV28 with TRBJ2-1; 7 positions agree with TRBD2. Germline CDR1 reads MDHEN; CDR2 reads SYDVKM. Unmatched junction bases numbered 10, after V lost 7 bases and J lost 7 bases. The CDR3 has 14 amino acids. This CDR3 reads CASTPWEGRNEQFF. In DNA, the CDR3 is TGTGCCAGCACTCCCTGGGAGGGGAGGAATGAGCAGTTCTTC.

J is TRBJ2-3 and V is TRBV28; D is perhaps TRBD2 (6 bases). The CDR3 is 15 amino acids. Germline V lookup: CDR1 MDHEN, CDR2 SYDVKM. The ends were cut back, 6 bases at V and 2 bases at J, with 15 bases in the middle. CDR3 in amino acids: CASSLGLPSTDTQYF. The CDR3 DNA is TGTGCCAGCAGCTTAGGACTACCTTCCACAGATACGCAGTATTTT.

The chain has TRBV7-9 and TRBJ1-5, with TRBD1 as a possible D gene (5 bases). V was clipped by 1 base and J by 5 bases, with 6 bases between them. This CDR3 region has 13 residues. Germline V lookup: CDR1 SEHNR, CDR2 FQNEAQ (reference sequence). CDR3 coding DNA: TGTGCCAGCAGCTTAGTGGGGGATCAGCCCCAGCATTTT. Protein product: CASSLVGDQPQHF.

The chain combines TRBV5-8 with TRBJ2-7; 8 bases map to TRBD1. CDR1 is SGHTS and CDR2 is YDEGEE in the germline V gene. The CDR3 consists of 15 residues. V was pared by 2 bases and J by 2 bases, with 6 bases of the junction left unmatched. CDR3 nucleotide sequence: TGTGCCAGCAGCTTCCGGGACAGGATAACCTACGAGCAGTACTTC. This encodes CASSFRDRITYEQYF.

This clone was observed a handful of times. The chain joins TRBV2 to TRBJ1-1; 9 positions match TRBD1. Germline lookup yields CDR1 SNHLY and CDR2 FYNNEI. CDR3 length: 15 amino acids. J lost 9 bases, V lost 3 bases, and 11 bases had no gene match. The CDR3 DNA is TGTGCCAGCAGTGACAAAGAGACAGGGGGGAAAAAAGCTTTCTTT. Translating it yields CASSDKETGGKKAFF.

In the case of this clone: Other DNA sequences of this sample code for an identical CDR3. The chain couples TRBV6-5 to TRBJ2-1, with TRBD1 matching 7 bases. CDR1 MNHEY and CDR2 SVGAGI come from the germline V gene. J gave up 0 bases and V 4 bases, and 6 bases lay outside the gene matches. This CDR3 contains 16 residues. CDR3 coding DNA: TGTGCCAGCAGTTCCCGGACAGGAGGCTCCTACAATGAGCAGTTCTTC. Translating gives CASSSRTGGSYNEQFF.

This clone was counted a few times. V is TRBV28 and J is TRBJ1-2; D gene unclear. Germline values: CDR1 MDHEN, CDR2 SYDVKM. There are 14 residues in the CDR3. Trimming took 6 bases from V and 5 from J, leaving 16 bases between them. CDR3 in DNA: TGTGCCAGCAGCACCCCACTACCGACTTATGGCTACACCTTC. It specifies CASSTPLPTYGYTF.

This chain links TRBV11-2 with TRBJ1-1, with D unclear. CDR3 length: 14 amino acids. Trimming stripped 0 bases from V and 0 bases from J, with 5 bases between. Germline V gives CDR1 SGHAT, CDR2 FQNNGV. The CDR3 nucleotides read TGTGCCAGCAGCTTAGAACGAATGAACACTGAAGCTTTCTTT. Amino acids: CASSLERMNTEAFF.

The rearrangement joins TRBV18 to TRBJ2-7, with TRBD2 matching over 7 bases. Looked up from germline, CDR1 is KGHSH and CDR2 is LQKENI. This CDR3 has 14 residues. V shed 4 bases and J 0 bases; nucleotides not matched to a gene: 3. The CDR3 DNA is TGTGCCAGCTCACAACAGCGGGACTCCTACGAGCAGTACTTC. Translating gives CASSQQRDSYEQYF.

The gene calls are TRBV5-6 and TRBJ1-2; unclear D gene. From germline, CDR1 is SGHDT and CDR2 YYEEEE. This CDR3 spans 16 amino acids. V was cut by 4 bases and J by 0 bases, with 16 bases left in between. The CDR3: CASSPQAGATNYGYTF. The CDR3, as DNA: TGTGCCAGCAGCCCCCAGGCTGGCGCTACTAACTATGGCTACACCTTC.

The V call is TRBV5-1, the J call TRBJ2-2, with D tentatively TRBD1 (6 bases). CDR1 is SGHRS and CDR2 is YFSETQ in the germline V gene. V lost 2 bases and J 1 base, leaving 15 bases between the germline ends. The CDR3 contains 17 residues. In DNA form, the CDR3 reads TGCGCCAGCAGCTTACTAACCCTGGGACAGAACACCGGGGAGCTGTTTTTT. Translating it yields CASSLLTLGQNTGELFF.

This clone was detected only once. J is TRBJ2-7 and V is TRBV5-1; a possible D gene is TRBD1 (6 bases). From germline, CDR1 is SGHRS and CDR2 YFSETQ. V was pared by 2 bases and J by 7 bases, with 10 bases between. The CDR3 consists of 12 residues. The CDR3 DNA follows: TGCGCCAGCAGCTTTACAGGGTTAGAGCAGTACTTC. Protein: CASSFTGLEQYF.

This clone was seen only a few times. This chain uses TRBV7-8 with TRBJ2-1; TRBD1 matches 7 bases. V lost 2 bases to trimming and J lost 10 bases; unmatched junction nucleotides: 20. This CDR3 contains 18 residues. The V gene's germline CDR1 is SGHVS and CDR2 FQNEAQ. The DNA of the CDR3 is TGTGCCAGCAGCTTACAGGGGGACAAGGGGAGAACCAGGGGCGAGCAGTTCTTC. Translating gives CASSLQGDKGRTRGEQFF.

The chain has TRBV24-1 and TRBJ1-3; 7 bases line up with TRBD1. This CDR3 is 18 amino acids long. Germline trimming cut 7 bases from V and 0 bases from J; bases unmatched to any gene: 14. From germline, CDR1 is KGHDR and CDR2 SFDVKD. Here the CDR3 reads CATREGSPGQSSGNTIYF. The CDR3 DNA follows: TGTGCCACCAGGGAGGGGTCCCCGGGACAGAGCTCTGGAAACACCATATATTTT.

This clone came up a few times. The genes are TRBV18 and TRBJ1-4; tentatively, D is TRBD1 (6 bases). The CDR3 is made up of 15 amino acids. Germline CDR1 and CDR2: KGHSH and LQKENI. V was pared by 3 bases and J by 6 bases, with 14 bases between. CDR3 protein: CASSPRGLGDEKLFF. As DNA, the CDR3 is TGTGCCAGCTCACCCAGGGGATTGGGAGATGAAAAACTGTTTTTT.

V is TRBV4-1 and J is TRBJ1-1, with 9 bases aligning to TRBD1. The CDR3 is 15 residues long. The V and J ends lost 0 bases and 10 bases, in that order; junction bases with no gene match: 9. Looked up from germline, CDR1 is MGHRA and CDR2 is YSYEKL. Here the CDR3 reads CASSQEAGTGLRAFF. CDR3 nucleotides: TGCGCCAGCAGCCAAGAGGCAGGGACAGGGCTTAGAGCTTTCTTT.

This chain links TRBV30 with TRBJ1-1; D remains ambiguous. Trimming took off 2 bases at V and 1 base at J, with 14 bases between the two ends. The CDR3 length is 15 residues. Germline V gives CDR1 GTSNPN, CDR2 SVGIG (reference sequence). This CDR3 reads CAWSKSFRQNTEAFF. The CDR3 DNA reads as TGTGCCTGGAGTAAGTCTTTTAGACAGAACACTGAAGCTTTCTTT.

The gene calls are TRBV7-6 and TRBJ1-5; D not resolved. The CDR3 extends over 14 amino acids. V dropped 5 bases and J dropped 8 bases, with 16 bases sitting between them. Germline V gene data show CDR1 as SGHVS and CDR2 as FNYEAQ. CDR3 sequence (DNA): TGTGCCAGCAGCCCATCGACACCTCCCGAGCCCCAGCATTTT. Translation gives CASSPSTPPEPQHF.

Here the CDR3 reads CASSLGGQVLTGELFF. The CDR3 coding sequence is TGCGCCAGCAGCTTGGGGGGACAGGTCCTCACCGGGGAGCTGTTTTTT. The rearrangement links TRBV5-1 to TRBJ2-2; 8 bases are a match to TRBD1. J lost 4 bases, V lost 0 bases, and 5 bases had no gene match. The germline V gene has CDR1 SGHRS and CDR2 YFSETQ. CDR3 size: 16 residues.

The chain employs TRBV7-8 and TRBJ2-7; 14 bases are shared with TRBD2. The CDR3 consists of 17 residues. The germline CDR1 and CDR2 sequences are SGHVS and FQNEAQ. V shed 1 base and J 3 bases; nucleotides not matched to a gene: 5. For the CDR3, the DNA is TGTGCCAGCAGCTTAGTGGGACTAGCGGGAGCCTACTACGAGCAGTACTTC. Its translation: CASSLVGLAGAYYEQYF.

There are a few counts of this clone. In DNA, the CDR3 is TGTGCCAGCAGCTTGGAGGGGCAAAATAATTCACCCCTCCACTTT. Its protein is CASSLEGQNNSPLHF. V and J are TRBV11-2 and TRBJ1-6, with D possibly matching TRBD1 (5 bases). V was cut by 3 bases and J by 5 bases, with 11 bases left in between. Germline CDR1 and CDR2: SGHAT and FQNNGV. The CDR3 contains 15 residues.